The clone carrying this TCR beta chain was observed a few times. MiXCR, run by TCRdb on the 5' RACE reads, gives a single entry per CDR3 protein. The sample has approximately 230,000 distinct CDR3 sequences; 5.5% to 7.5% are singletons. This CDR3 contains 14 residues. The germline V and J ends were trimmed by 3 bases and 1 base, with 10 bases remaining between them. Per the germline V gene, CDR1 is SEHNR and CDR2 is FQNEAQ (reference sequence). The data belong to a study of identical twins. These data were also filed under a second study, of T cells expressing NK-cell markers. That work states: The study sequenced eight donors, seven HCMV-seropositive and one seronegative.

The chain is built from TRBV7-9 and TRBJ2-7; maybe TRBD2 (5 bases). Sequencing was done on a sample of CD8+ T cells sorted from blood. The source is a woman aged 18 to 35 in good health. CDR3 DNA: TGTGCCAGCAGCTTCTATCGGGGATCCTACGAGCAGTACTTC. As protein: CASSFYRGSYEQYF.